These 4 T cell receptor beta chains share one sample of origin, sequenced in a study of T cells after yellow fever vaccination. MiXCR, applied by TCRdb to the 5' RACE reads, yields one record per CDR3 protein. The repertoire has around 180,000 distinct CDR3 sequences, about 6% of them found once; the top ten carry less than 3.5%. The starting material was CD4+ T cells sorted from PBMCs, obtained on the day of the first yellow fever vaccination. These receptors were taken from a man aged 18-30 years who received the YFV17D yellow fever vaccine.

This clonotype was observed many times. V gene TRBV5-1 combines with J gene TRBJ2-7; no reliable D call. CDR3 length equals 12 residues. The germline V and J ends were trimmed by 0 bases and 8 bases, with 9 bases remaining between them. CDR1 is SGHRS and CDR2 is YFSETQ in the germline V gene. The CDR3 sequence: CASSLGDGKQYF. The CDR3 DNA follows: TGCGCCAGCAGCTTGGGGGATGGAAAGCAGTACTTC.

This clonotype was seen a handful of times. The rearrangement uses TRBV11-1 and TRBJ1-1, with 8 bases fitting TRBD1. The trim removed 4 bases at V and 0 bases at J, leaving 10 bases unmatched. Germline V gene sequence: CDR1 SGHAT, CDR2 FQDESV (reference sequence). The CDR3 spans 17 residues. CDR3: CASSSGGPRTLNTEAFF. The DNA for the CDR3 is TGTGCCAGCAGCTCAGGGGGCCCGCGAACTTTGAACACTGAAGCTTTCTTT.

This clonotype was seen a handful of times. The rearrangement joins TRBV7-3 to TRBJ2-1, with D unresolved. V was clipped by 3 bases and J by 2 bases, with 2 bases between them. This CDR3 has 12 amino acids. Germline V gene data show CDR1 as SGHTA and CDR2 as FQGTGA. For the CDR3, the DNA is TGTGCCAGCAGCTTCACCTACAATGAGCAGTTCTTC. This translates into CASSFTYNEQFF.

The chain has TRBV18 and TRBJ2-5; no reliable D call. This CDR3 has 15 residues. V was cut by 0 bases and J by 0 bases, with 8 bases left in between. CDR1 KGHSH and CDR2 LQKENI come from the germline V gene. CDR3 DNA: TGTGCCAGCTCACCACCTAGCCCGTACCAAGAGACCCAGTACTTC. Translating gives CASSPPSPYQETQYF.